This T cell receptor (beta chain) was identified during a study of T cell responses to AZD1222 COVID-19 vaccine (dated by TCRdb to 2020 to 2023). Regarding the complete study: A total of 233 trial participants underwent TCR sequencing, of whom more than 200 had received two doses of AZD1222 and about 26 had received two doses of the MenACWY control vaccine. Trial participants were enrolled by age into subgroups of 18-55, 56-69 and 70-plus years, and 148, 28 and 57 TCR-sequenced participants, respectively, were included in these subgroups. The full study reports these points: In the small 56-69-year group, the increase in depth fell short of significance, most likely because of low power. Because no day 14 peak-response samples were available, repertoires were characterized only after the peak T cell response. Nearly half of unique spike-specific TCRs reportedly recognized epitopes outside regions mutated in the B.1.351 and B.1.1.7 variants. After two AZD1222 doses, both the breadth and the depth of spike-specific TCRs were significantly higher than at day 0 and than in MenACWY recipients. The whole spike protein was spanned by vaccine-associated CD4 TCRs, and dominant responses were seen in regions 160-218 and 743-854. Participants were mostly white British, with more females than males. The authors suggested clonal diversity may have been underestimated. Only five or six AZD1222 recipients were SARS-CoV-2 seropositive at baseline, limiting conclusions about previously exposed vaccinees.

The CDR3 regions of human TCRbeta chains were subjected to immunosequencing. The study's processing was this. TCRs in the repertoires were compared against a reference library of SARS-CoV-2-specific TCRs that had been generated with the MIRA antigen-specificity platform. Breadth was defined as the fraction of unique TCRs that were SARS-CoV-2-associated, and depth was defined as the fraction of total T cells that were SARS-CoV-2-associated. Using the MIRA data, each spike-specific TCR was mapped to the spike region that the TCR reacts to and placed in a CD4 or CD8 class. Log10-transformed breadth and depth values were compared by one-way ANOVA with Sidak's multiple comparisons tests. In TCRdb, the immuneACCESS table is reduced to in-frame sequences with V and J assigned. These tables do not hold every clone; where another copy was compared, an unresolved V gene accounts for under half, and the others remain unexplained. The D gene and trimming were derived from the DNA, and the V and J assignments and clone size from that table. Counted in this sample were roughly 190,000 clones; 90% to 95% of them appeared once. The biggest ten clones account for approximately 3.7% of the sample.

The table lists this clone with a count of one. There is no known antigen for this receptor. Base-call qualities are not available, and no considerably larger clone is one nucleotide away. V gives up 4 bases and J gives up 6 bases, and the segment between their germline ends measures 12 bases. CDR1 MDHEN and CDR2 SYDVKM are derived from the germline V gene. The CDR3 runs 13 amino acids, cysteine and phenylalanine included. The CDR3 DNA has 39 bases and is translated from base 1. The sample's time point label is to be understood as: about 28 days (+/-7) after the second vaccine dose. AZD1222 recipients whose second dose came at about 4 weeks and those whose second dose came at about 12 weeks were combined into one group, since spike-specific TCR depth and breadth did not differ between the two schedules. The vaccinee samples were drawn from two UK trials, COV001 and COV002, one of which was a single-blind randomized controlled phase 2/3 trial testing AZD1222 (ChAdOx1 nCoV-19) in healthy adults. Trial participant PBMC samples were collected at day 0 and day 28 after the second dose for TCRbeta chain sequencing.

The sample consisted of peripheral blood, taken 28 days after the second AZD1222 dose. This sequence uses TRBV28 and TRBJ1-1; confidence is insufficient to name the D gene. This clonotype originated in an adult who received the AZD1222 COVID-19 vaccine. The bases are TGTGCCAGCAGTTCGGGGTATCCCCCTGAAGCTTTCTTT. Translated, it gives CASSSGYPPEAFF.